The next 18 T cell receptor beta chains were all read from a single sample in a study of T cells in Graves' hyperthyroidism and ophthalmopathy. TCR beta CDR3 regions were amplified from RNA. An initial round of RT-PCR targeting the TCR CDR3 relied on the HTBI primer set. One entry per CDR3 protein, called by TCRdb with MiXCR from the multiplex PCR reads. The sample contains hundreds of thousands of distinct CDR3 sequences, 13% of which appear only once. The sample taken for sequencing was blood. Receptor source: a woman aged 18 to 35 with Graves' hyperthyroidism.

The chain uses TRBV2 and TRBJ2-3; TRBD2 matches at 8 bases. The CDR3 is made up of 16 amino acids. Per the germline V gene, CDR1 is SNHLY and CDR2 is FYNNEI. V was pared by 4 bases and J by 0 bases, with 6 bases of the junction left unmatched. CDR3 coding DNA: TGTGCCAGCAGTGGGGATAGCGGGGTTAGCACAGATACGCAGTATTTT. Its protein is CASSGDSGVSTDTQYF.

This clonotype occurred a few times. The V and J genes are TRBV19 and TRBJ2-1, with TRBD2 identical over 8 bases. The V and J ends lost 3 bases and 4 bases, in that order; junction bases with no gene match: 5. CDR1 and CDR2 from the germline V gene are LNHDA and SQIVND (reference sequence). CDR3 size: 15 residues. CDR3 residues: CASSILLAEYNEQFF. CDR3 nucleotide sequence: TGTGCCAGTAGTATTCTACTAGCGGAGTACAATGAGCAGTTCTTC.

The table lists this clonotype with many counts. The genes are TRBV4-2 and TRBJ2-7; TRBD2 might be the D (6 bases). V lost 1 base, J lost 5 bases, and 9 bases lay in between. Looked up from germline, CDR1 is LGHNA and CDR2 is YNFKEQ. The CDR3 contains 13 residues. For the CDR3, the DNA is TGTGCCAGCAGCCAAGCGGAGGGGCACGAGCAGTACTTC. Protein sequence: CASSQAEGHEQYF.

The CDR3 DNA follows: TGTGCCAGTAGTATCTTGACTAGCGGGACTGATGAGCAGTTCTTC. It codes for CASSILTSGTDEQFF. The rearrangement joins TRBV19 to TRBJ2-1; 11 bases align to TRBD2. The V and J ends lost 3 bases and 8 bases, in that order; junction bases with no gene match: 6. The CDR3 length is 15 residues. Germline V gives CDR1 LNHDA, CDR2 SQIVND (reference sequence).

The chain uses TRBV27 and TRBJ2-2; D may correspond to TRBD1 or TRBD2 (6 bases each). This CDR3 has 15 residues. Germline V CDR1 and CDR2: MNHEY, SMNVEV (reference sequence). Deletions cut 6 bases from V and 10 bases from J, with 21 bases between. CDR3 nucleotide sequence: TGTGCCAGCAGCCCCTGGGGAGGCTCAGGGGAGGAGCTGTTTTTT. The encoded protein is CASSPWGGSGEELFF.

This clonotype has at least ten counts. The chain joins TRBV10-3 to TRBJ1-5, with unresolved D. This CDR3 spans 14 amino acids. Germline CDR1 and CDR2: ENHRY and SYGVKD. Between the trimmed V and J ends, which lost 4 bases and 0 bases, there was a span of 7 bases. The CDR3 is CAISVEDSNQPQHF. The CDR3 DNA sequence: TGTGCCATCAGTGTGGAAGATAGCAATCAGCCCCAGCATTTT.

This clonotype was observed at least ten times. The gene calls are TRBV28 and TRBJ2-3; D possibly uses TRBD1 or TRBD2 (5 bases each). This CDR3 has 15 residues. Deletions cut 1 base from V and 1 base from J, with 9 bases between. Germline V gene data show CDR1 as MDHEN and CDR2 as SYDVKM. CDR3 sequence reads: CASSLSGARTDTQYF. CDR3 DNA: TGTGCCAGCAGTTTATCCGGGGCCCGCACAGATACGCAGTATTTT.

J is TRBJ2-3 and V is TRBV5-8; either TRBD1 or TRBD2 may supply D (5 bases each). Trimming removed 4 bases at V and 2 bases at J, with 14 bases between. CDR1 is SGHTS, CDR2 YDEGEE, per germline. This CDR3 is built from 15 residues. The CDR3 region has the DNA TGTGCCAGCAGCCCCCCGGGACGAGACACAGATACGCAGTATTTT. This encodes CASSPPGRDTDTQYF.

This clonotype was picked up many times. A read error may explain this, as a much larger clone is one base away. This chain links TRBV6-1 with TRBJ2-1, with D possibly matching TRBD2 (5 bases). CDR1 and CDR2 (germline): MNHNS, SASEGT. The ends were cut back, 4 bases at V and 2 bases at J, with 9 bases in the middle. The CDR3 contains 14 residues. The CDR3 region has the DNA TGTGCCAGCAGTGTGGGGAGAACCTACAATGAGCAGTTCTTC. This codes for CASSVGRTYNEQFF.

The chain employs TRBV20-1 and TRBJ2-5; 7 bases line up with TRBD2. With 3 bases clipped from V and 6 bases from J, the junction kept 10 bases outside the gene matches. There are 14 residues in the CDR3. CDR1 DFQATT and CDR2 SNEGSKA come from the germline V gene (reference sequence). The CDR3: CSARVTGGKKTQYF. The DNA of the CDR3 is TGCAGTGCTAGGGTGACGGGGGGTAAGAAGACCCAGTACTTC.

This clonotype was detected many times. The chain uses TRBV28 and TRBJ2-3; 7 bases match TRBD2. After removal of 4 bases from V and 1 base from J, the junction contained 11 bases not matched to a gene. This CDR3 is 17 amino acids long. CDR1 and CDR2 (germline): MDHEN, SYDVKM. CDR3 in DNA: TGTGCCAGCAGTTCCCCCTCCTTGCTAGCGGGCACAGATACGCAGTATTTT. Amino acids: CASSSPSLLAGTDTQYF. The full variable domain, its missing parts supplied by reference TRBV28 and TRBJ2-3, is DVKVTQSSRYLVKRTGEKVFLECVQDMDHENMFWYRQDPGLGLRLIYFSYDVKMKEKGDIPEGYSVSREKKERFSLILESASTNQTSMYLCASSSPSLLAGTDTQYFGPGTRLTVL.

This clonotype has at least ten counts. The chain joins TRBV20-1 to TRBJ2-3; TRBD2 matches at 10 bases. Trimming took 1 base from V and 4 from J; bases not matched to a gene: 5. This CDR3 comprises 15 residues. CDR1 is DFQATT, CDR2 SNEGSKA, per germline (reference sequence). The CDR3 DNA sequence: TGCAGTGCTAGAGCGGCTAGCGGGAGCCCAGATACGCAGTATTTT. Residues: CSARAASGSPDTQYF.

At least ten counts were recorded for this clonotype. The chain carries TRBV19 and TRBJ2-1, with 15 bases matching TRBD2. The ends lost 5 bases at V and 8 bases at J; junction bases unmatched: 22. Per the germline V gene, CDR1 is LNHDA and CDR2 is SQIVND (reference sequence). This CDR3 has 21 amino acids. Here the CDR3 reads CASSPRLGGLAGGGTSDEQFF. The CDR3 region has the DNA TGTGCCAGTAGTCCCAGGCTAGGGGGACTAGCGGGGGGAGGGACTTCGGATGAGCAGTTCTTC.

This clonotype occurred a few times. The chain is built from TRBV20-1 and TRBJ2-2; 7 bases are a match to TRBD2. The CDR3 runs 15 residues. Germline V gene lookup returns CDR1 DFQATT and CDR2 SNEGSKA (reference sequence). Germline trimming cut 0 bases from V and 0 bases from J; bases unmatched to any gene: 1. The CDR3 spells CSAREAGTNTGELFF. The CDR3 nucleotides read TGCAGTGCTAGAGAAGCGGGGACGAACACCGGGGAGCTGTTTTTT.

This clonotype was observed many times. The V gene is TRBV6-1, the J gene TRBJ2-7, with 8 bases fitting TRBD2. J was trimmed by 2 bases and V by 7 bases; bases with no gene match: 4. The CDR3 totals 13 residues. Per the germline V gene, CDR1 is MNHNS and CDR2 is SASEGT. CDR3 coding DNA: TGTGCCAGCAAGCGGGGGCTCGCCTACGAGCAGTACTTC. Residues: CASKRGLAYEQYF.

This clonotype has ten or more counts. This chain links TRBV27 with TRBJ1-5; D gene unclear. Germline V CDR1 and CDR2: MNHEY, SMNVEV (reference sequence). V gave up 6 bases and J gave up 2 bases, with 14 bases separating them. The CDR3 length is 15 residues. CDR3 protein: CASSSDGSGNQPQHF. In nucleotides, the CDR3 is TGTGCCAGCAGCTCAGACGGCTCGGGCAATCAGCCCCAGCATTTT.

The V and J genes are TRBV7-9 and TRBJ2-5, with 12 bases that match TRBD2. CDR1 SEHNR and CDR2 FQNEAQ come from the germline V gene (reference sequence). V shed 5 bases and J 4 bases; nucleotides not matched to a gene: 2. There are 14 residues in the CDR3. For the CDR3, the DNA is TGTGCCAGCAGCGGACTAGCGGGGTTAGAGACCCAGTACTTC. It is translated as CASSGLAGLETQYF.

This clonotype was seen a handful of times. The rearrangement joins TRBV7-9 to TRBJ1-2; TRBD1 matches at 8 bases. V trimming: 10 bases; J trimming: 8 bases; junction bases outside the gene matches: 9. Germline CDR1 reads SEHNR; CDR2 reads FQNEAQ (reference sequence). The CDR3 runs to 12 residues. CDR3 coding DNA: TGTGCCATTCGGGCAGGGGGCCGGGGCTACACCTTC. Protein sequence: CAIRAGGRGYTF.